The entry below describes one TCR beta chain. These data come from a study of blood T cell repertoires in COVID-19. As for the study in general: Italy, Spain and the United States were the sources of the convalescent and acute COVID-19 samples. PBMCs, B-cell-depleted T cells, or T cells provided the cDNA or gDNA that made up the material.

In the original analysis: It was from reference gene primer amplification that nucleated cell counts were estimated. Assay used: immunoSEQ multiplex PCR; TCRdb lists only in-frame clones, some missing. V and J calls and clone size come straight from that table; D and trimming were deduced from the DNA. Of around 230,000 clones listed, approximately 90% are singletons. This CDR3 comprises 15 residues. V shed 4 bases and J shed 7 bases, with 16 bases lying between them. Germline V gene sequence: CDR1 LGHDT, CDR2 YNNKEL (reference sequence). The sample consisted of peripheral blood. The V call is TRBV3-1 (or the pseudogene TRBV3-2), the J call TRBJ1-4, with TRBD1 as a possible D gene (6 bases). The TCR was taken from a man between 60 and 70 years old who had recovered from COVID-19. This CDR3 is CASSPSGTRGEKLFF. The CDR3 bases are TGTGCCAGCAGCCCTTCCGGGACAAGGGGTGAAAAACTGTTTTTT.